This TCR beta chain was sequenced in a study of shared clonotypes between healthy human individuals. Study details: Per-donor plates numbered three CD4 naive, three CD4 memory, two CD8 naive and one CD8 memory.

The CDR3 covers 17 residues. The ends lost 1 base at V and 8 bases at J; junction bases unmatched: 10. Germline CDR1 is MNHNS and CDR2 is SASEGT. For this clone: What it recognizes is unknown.

The method was immunoSEQ multiplex PCR; TCRdb's version includes in-frame clones alone and lacks a portion of them. The sample shows about 1 million clones, about 75% of them seen only once. Study-wide points: As a rule, naive subsets had a larger estimated richness than memory subsets. The small donor group covered limited genetic and exposure diversity. Generation probabilities of non-shared clonotypes were lower (relative to those shared by all four donors).

The receptor was derived from a man between 18 and 35 years old in good health. The sample taken for sequencing was memory CD4+ T cells sorted from blood. As for subset: CD45RA-negative fraction. The J gene is TRBJ2-2, the V gene TRBV6-1, with TRBD2 matching over 10 bases. The CDR3 nucleotides read TGTGCCAGCAGTGAAGTGTGGCTAGCGGGAGTGTTGGGGGAGCTGTTTTTT. It is translated as CASSEVWLAGVLGELFF.